This TCR beta chain was identified in a study of T cell responses to AZD1222 COVID-19 vaccine. Turning to the study itself: Second doses that came at about 4 or about 12 weeks were put together.

TCRdb's table, derived via immunoSEQ multiplex PCR, lists solely in-frame clones and lacks some. The sample holds 150,000 to 200,000 clones, more than 80% seen once. Trimming cost V 3 bases and J 4 bases, with 19 bases left between them. Per the germline V gene, CDR1 is LNHDA and CDR2 is SQIVND (reference sequence). The CDR3 totals 17 residues. The material was peripheral blood, obtained on day 0 of AZD1222 vaccination. The rearrangement links TRBV19 to TRBJ2-1; TRBD2 is a possible D gene (6 bases). This clonotype was obtained from an adult in good health. The CDR3 nucleotides are TGTGCCAGTAGTATCCTATACCGGGACTTAACTTACAATGAGCAGTTCTTC. Encoded protein: CASSILYRDLTYNEQFF.